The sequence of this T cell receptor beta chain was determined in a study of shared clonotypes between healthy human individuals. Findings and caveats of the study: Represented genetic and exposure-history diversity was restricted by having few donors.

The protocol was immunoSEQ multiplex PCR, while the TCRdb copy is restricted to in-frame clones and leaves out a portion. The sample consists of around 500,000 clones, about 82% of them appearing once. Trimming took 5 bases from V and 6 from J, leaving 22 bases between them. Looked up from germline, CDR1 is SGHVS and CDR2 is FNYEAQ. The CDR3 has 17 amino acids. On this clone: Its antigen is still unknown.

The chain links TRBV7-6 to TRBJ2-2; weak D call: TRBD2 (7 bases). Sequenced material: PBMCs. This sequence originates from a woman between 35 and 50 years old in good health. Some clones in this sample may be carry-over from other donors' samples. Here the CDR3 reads CASSPQRGRARPGELFF. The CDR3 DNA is TGTGCCAGCAGCCCCCAGAGGGGGAGGGCCCGGCCCGGGGAGCTGTTTTTT.